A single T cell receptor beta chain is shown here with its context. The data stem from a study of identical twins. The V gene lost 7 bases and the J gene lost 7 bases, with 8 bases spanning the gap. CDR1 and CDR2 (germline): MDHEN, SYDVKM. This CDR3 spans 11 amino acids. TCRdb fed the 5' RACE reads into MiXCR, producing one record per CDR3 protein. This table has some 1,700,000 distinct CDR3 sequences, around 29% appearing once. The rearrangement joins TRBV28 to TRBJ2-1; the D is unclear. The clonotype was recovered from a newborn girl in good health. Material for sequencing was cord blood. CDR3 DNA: TGTGCCAGCAACTTTAGAAATGAGCAGTTCTTC. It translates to CASNFRNEQFF.